The T cell receptor (beta chain) under discussion was sequenced for a study of T cells after yellow fever vaccination. Notes on the study in general: The presence of abundant clonotypes contaminating from the bulk population was possible in FACS-sorted repertoires. Faster peaking, at day 5 versus 15, marked a secondary response that was weaker.

From germline, CDR1 is SGDLS and CDR2 YYNGEE. V dropped 0 bases and J dropped 7; count of bases not matched to a gene: 9. This CDR3 has 17 amino acids. TCRdb re-called the 5' RACE reads with MiXCR, one entry per CDR3 protein. The sample holds a few hundred thousand distinct CDR3 sequences; 17% are singletons and the top ten take roughly a sixth. Regarding this clonotype: Antigen: not known.

The sample in question was PBMCs, obtained more than 4 days after the first yellow fever vaccination. This TCR derives from a man younger than 35 who received the YFV17D yellow fever vaccine. This rearrangement joins TRBV9 to TRBJ2-1, with TRBD2 matching 11 bases. The CDR3 sequence is CASSVDPLAGGQNEQFF. As DNA, the CDR3 is TGTGCCAGCAGCGTAGATCCCCTAGCGGGGGGTCAGAATGAGCAGTTCTTC.